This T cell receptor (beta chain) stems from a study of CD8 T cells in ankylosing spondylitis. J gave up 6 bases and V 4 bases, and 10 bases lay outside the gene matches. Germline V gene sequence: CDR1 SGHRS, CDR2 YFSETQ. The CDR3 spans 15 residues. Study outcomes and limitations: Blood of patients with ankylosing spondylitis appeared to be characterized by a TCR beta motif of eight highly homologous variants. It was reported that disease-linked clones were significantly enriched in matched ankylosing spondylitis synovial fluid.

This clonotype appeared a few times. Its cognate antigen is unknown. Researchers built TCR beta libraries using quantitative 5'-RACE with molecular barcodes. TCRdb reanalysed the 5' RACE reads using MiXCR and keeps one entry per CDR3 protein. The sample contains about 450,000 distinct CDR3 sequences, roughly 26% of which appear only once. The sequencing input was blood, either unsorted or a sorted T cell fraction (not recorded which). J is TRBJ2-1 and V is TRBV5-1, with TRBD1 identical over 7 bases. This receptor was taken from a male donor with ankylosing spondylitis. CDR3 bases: TGCGCCAGCAGCCCTCAGGAGACAGGGCGCAATGAGCAGTTCTTC. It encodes CASSPQETGRNEQFF. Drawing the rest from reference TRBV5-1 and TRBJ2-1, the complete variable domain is KAGVTQTPRYLIKTRGQQVTLSCSPISGHRSVSWYQQTPGQGLQFLFEYFSETQRNKGNFPGRFSGRQFSNSRSEMNVSTLELGDSALYLCASSPQETGRNEQFFGPGTRLTVL.